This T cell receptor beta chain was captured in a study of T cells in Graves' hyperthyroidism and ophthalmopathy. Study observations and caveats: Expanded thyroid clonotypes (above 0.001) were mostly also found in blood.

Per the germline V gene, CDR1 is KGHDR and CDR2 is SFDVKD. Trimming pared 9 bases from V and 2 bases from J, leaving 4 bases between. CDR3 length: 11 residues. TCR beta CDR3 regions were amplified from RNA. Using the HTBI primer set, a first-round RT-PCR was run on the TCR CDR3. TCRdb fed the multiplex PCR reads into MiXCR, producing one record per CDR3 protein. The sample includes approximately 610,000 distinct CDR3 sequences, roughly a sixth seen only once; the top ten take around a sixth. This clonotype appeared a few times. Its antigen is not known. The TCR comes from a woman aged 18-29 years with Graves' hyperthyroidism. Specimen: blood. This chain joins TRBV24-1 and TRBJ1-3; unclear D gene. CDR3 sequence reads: CATAAGNTIYF. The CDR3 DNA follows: TGTGCCACCGCCGCTGGAAACACCATATATTTT.